This entry features one T cell receptor (beta chain) sequence. Antigen specificity is unknown. This sample is part of a study of cytomegalovirus exposure and HLA in healthy donors. PCR involved 60 Vbeta and 13 Jbeta primers. The table came from immunoSEQ multiplex PCR; TCRdb's copy has only in-frame clones and leaves some out. The table has approximately 200,000 clones, about 83% seen once. The study, taken as a whole, reports: Productive status was seen about 90% or about 30% of the time for most TCR beta V segments in an earlier analysis. Among CMV-associated TCR beta chains, most appeared HLA-restricted in a later analysis.

The CDR3 is made up of 13 amino acids. Trimming cost V 7 bases and J 0 bases, with 8 bases left between them. Germline loops: CDR1 LNHDA, CDR2 SQIVND (reference sequence). V and J are TRBV19 and TRBJ2-3; TRBD2 might be the D (5 bases). The sample comprised PBMCs. The clonotype was recovered from a man between 35 and 55 years old in good health and CMV-seronegative. CDR3 in DNA: TGTGCCAGTATGCTAGCCAGCACAGATACGCAGTATTTT. This encodes CASMLASTDTQYF. The full variable domain, its missing parts supplied by reference TRBV19 and TRBJ2-3, is DGGITQSPKYLFRKEGQNVTLSCEQNLNHDAMYWYRQDPGQGLRLIYYSQIVNDFQKGDIAEGYSVSREKKESFPLTVTSAQKNPTAFYLCASMLASTDTQYFGPGTRLTVL.